This is a list of T cell receptor beta chains from one sample in a study of shared clonotypes between healthy human individuals. The table came from immunoSEQ multiplex PCR; TCRdb's copy has only in-frame clones and leaves some out. The sample carries 500,000 or so clones, roughly 95% recorded once. The sample was naive CD4+ T cells sorted from blood. These receptors were taken from a woman younger than 45 in good health. The CDR3 runs from the conserved cysteine through the conserved F or W.

v_gene: TRBV19; len: 17; CDR3aa: CASSSHRLLGAKNIQYF
v_gene: TRBV11-2; len: 14; CDR3aa: CASQWVSGANVLTF
v_gene: TRBV6-1; len: 15; CDR3aa: CASSETPYENTEAFF
v_gene: TRBV5-1; len: 15; CDR3aa: CASSLVAATNEKLFF
v_gene: TRBV19; len: 17; CDR3aa: CASTKRATSSGYQPQHF
v_gene: TRBV28; len: 13; CDR3aa: CASSLDTPYGYTF
v_gene: TRBV5-1; len: 17; CDR3aa: CASRPGTSGINTGELFF
v_gene: TRBV7-2; len: 13; CDR3aa: CASSLAGSPAQFF
v_gene: TRBV18; len: 16; CDR3aa: CASSPNGAVGTGELFF
v_gene: TRBV28; len: 12; CDR3aa: CASSDYSNEQFF
v_gene: TRBV10-3; len: 14; CDR3aa: CAIDQGTGNYEQYF
v_gene: TRBV4-2; len: 17; CDR3aa: CASSQEVQGQIYQPQHF
v_gene: TRBV28; len: 11; CDR3aa: CASSKDGEQFF